This TCR beta chain was observed in a study of cytomegalovirus exposure and HLA in healthy donors. The CDR3 spans 13 residues. CDR1 MNHEY and CDR2 SMNVEV come from the germline V gene (reference sequence). V lost 5 bases, J lost 9 bases, and 7 bases stayed unmatched. PCR used 60 Vbeta primers and 13 Jbeta primers. Methods used by the authors: Counted up in a later analysis, unique TCR beta chains came to around 80 million, with around 10 million shared. This table comes from immunoSEQ multiplex PCR, and its TCRdb copy is limited to in-frame clones, with some not included. The V and J calls and clone size are taken from that table; D and trimming were inferred from the DNA. The table has 150,000 or so clones, around 80% seen once.

The genes are TRBV27 and TRBJ2-1, with 7 bases lining up with TRBD2. This TCR was sampled from a middle-aged man in good health and CMV-seropositive. The sample was PBMCs. CDR3 protein: CASSTDWEGEQFF. The CDR3 DNA reads as TGTGCCAGCAGTACGGACTGGGAGGGTGAGCAGTTCTTC.